This T cell receptor beta chain comes out of a study of shared clonotypes between healthy human individuals. TCRdb's copy holds only in-frame clones and misses some; the assay was immunoSEQ multiplex PCR. The repertoire holds around 180,000 clones, with approximately 92% as singletons. Germline V gives CDR1 MNHNY, CDR2 SVGAGI (reference sequence). The CDR3 is made up of 14 amino acids. The J segment lost 2 bases and the V segment lost 8 bases, leaving 6 bases of the junction unmatched. Specimen: naive CD4+ T cells sorted from blood. The subset was: CD45RA+ positively selected. This receptor was identified in a woman younger than 45 in good health. The chain uses TRBV6-6 and TRBJ2-7; TRBD1 matches at 10 bases. The CDR3 region has the DNA TGTGCCAGCGGGGACAGGGGTCTTACCTACGAGCAGTACTTC. This codes for CASGDRGLTYEQYF.